This T cell receptor beta chain was identified in a study of CD8+CD57+ T cells in acquired aplastic anemia. Turning to the study itself: Sorted cells (CD4+ and CD8+) yielded DNA amounts that averaged 3.2 ug.

Profiles of TCR beta VDJ and CDR3 were generated from a genomic DNA template. TCRdb passed the reads through MiXCR, listing each CDR3 protein once. The sample contains roughly 200,000 distinct CDR3 sequences, roughly 60% of which appear only once. General study findings and limits: Statistical testing detected no significant gap in CD8+ Simpson's diversity between patients and controls. There were some 30 CD8+ CDR3 sequences that occurred in both patients and controls.

The junction had 10 bases not matched to a gene; V was cut back by 0 bases and J by 7 bases. This CDR3 has 16 residues. Germline CDR1 DFQATT, CDR2 SNEGSKA (reference sequence). About this clonotype itself: Its specificity is not known.

Patients picked for sequencing had shown CD8+CD57+ cell expansion detected by flow cytometry. Patients had undergone no therapy by the time their blood was sampled. The V and J genes are TRBV20-1 and TRBJ1-2; 11 bases line up with TRBD1. The sequencing input was sorted CD4+, CD8+, or CD8+CD57+ T cells (not recorded which) from PBMCs. This receptor was identified in a human donor with aplastic anemia. The CDR3: CSAREAPDRGLSGYTF. CDR3 DNA sequence: TGCAGTGCTAGAGAGGCCCCGGACAGGGGGCTGAGTGGCTACACCTTC.